This T cell receptor (beta chain) was captured by sequencing in a study of T cell responses to AZD1222 COVID-19 vaccine. Data came from immunoSEQ multiplex PCR; TCRdb stores just in-frame clones and leaves some out. The sample holds around 140,000 clones, approximately 90% seen once. Germline CDR1 SGHNT, CDR2 YENEEA. Trimming took off 3 bases at V and 3 bases at J, with 14 bases between the two ends. The CDR3 sequence is 15 residues long. The TCR comes from an adult in good health. This chain joins TRBV11-3 and TRBJ1-1; D is uncertain. This specimen was peripheral blood, taken on day 0 of AZD1222 vaccination. DNA for the CDR3: TGTGCCAGCAGCTTGGGCAGAGCTGGGGACACTGAAGCTTTCTTT. Its translation: CASSLGRAGDTEAFF.